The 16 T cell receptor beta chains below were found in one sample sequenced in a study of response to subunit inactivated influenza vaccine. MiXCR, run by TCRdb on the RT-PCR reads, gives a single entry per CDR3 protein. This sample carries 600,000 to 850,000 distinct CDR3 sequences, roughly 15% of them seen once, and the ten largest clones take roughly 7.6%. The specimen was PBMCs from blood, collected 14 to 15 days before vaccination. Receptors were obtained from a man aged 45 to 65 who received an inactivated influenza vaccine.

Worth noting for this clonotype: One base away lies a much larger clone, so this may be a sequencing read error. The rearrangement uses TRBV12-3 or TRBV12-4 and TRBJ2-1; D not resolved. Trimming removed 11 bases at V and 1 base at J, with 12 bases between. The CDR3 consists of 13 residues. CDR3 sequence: CACTFRSYNEQFF. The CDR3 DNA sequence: TGTGCCTGCACTTTCCGGTCCTACAATGAGCAGTTCTTC.

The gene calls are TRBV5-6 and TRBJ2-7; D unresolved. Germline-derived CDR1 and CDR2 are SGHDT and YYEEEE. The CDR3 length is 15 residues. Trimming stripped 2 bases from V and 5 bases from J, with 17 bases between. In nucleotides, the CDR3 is TGTGCCAGCAGCTTTCAGAGCGTCGGTAGGGACGAGCAGTACTTC. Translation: CASSFQSVGRDEQYF.

CDR3 protein: CAIGQGDTEQYF. The CDR3 DNA is TGTGCCATCGGACAGGGGGACACCGAGCAGTACTTC. The rearrangement links TRBV10-3 to TRBJ2-7; 10 bases fit TRBD1. The CDR3 runs to 12 residues. CDR1 is ENHRY and CDR2 is SYGVKD in the germline V gene. J lost 6 bases, V lost 8 bases, and 4 bases had no gene match.

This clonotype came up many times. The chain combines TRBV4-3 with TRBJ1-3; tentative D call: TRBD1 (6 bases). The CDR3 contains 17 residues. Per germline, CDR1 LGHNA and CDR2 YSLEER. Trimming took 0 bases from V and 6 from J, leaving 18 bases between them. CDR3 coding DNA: TGCGCCAGCAGCCAAGAATACCAGGACAGATGGGAAAACACCATATATTTT. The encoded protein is CASSQEYQDRWENTIYF.

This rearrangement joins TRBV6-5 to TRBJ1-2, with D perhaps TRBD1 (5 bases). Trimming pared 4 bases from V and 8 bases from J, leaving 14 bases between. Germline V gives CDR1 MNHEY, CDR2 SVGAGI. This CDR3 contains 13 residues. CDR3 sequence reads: CASSFDSTGGYTF. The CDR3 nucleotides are TGTGCCAGCAGTTTTGACAGCACCGGCGGCTACACCTTC.

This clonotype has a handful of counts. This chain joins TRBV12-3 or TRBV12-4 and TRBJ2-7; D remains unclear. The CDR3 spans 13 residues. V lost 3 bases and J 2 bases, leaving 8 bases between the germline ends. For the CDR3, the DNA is TGTGCCAGCAGTTTGCGAGAGGCCTACGAGCAGTACTTC. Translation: CASSLREAYEQYF.

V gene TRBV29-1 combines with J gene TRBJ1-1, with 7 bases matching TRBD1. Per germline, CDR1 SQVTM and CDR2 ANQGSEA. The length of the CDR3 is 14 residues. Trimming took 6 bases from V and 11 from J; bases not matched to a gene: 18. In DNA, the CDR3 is TGCAGCGTGAACCCCCGGGACAGTGCGTATAGGGCTTTCTTT. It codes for CSVNPRDSAYRAFF.

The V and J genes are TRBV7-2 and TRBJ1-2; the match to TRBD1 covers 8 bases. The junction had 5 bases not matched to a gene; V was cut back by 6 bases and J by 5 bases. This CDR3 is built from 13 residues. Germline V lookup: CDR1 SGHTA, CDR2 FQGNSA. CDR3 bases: TGTGCCAGCAGTTGGGGACAGGATTATGGCTACACCTTC. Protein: CASSWGQDYGYTF.

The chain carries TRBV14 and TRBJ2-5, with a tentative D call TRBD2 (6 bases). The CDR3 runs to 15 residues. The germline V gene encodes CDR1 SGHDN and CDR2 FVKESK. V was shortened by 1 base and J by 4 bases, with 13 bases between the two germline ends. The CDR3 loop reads CASSQGLLAAETQYF. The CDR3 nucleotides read TGTGCCAGCAGCCAAGGCCTACTAGCTGCAGAGACCCAGTACTTC.

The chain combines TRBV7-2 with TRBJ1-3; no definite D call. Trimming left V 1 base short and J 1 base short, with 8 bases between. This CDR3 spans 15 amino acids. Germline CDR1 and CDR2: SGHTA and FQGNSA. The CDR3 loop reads CASSLDGKSGNTIYF. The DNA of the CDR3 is TGTGCCAGCAGCTTAGATGGCAAGTCTGGAAACACCATATATTTT.

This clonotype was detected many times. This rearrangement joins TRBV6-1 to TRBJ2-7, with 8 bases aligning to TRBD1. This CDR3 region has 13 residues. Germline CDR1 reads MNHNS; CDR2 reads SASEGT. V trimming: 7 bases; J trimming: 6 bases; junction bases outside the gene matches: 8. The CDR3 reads CASKRDRRGEQYF. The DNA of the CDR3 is TGTGCCAGCAAAAGGGACAGGCGGGGCGAGCAGTACTTC.

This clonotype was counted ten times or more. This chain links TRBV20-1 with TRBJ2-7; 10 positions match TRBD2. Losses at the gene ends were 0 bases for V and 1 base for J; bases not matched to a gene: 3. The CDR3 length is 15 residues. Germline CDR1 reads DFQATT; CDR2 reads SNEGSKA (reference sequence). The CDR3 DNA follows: TGCAGTGCTAGAGAAGCTAGCGGGGGATCCTACGAGCAGTACTTC. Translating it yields CSAREASGGSYEQYF.

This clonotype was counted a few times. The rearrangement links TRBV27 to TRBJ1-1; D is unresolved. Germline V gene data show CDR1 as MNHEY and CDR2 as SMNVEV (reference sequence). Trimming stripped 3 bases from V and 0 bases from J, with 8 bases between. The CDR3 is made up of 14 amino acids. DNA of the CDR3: TGTGCCAGCAGTTTTAGTTGGGTGAACACTGAAGCTTTCTTT. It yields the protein CASSFSWVNTEAFF.

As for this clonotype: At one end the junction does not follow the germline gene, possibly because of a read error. The CDR3 loop reads CASSLVAGNSGELFF. CDR3 DNA sequence: TGCGCCAGCAGCTTGGTGGCTGGGAACAGCGGGGAGCTGTTTTTT. The chain recombines TRBV5-1 with TRBJ2-2; no clear D gene. The CDR3 covers 15 residues. Germline V gene data show CDR1 as SGHRS and CDR2 as YFSETQ. Complete variable domain (other parts from reference TRBV5-1 and TRBJ2-2): KAGVTQTPRYLIKTRGQQVTLSCSPISGHRSVSWYQQTPGQGLQFLFEYFSETQRNKGNFPGRFSGRQFSNSRSEMNVSTLELGDSALYLCASSLVAGNSGELFFGEGSRLTVL.

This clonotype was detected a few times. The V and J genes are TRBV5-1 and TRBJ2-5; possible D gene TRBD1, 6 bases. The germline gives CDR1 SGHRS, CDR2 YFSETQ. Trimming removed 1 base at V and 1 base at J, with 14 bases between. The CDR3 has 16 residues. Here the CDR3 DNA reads TGCGCCAGCAGCTTGTTCGGACAGTTCATCCAAGAGACCCAGTACTTC. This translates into CASSLFGQFIQETQYF.

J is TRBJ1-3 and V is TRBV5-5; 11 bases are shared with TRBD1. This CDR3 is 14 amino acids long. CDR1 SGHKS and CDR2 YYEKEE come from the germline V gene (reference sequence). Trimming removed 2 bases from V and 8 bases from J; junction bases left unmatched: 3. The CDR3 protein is CASSLLGQGDTIYF. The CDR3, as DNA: TGTGCCAGCAGCTTACTGGGACAGGGGGACACCATATATTTT.